One sample yielded the 12 T cell receptor beta chains listed below, sequenced in a study of cytomegalovirus exposure and HLA in healthy donors. Both 60 Vbeta primers and 13 Jbeta primers went into the PCR. The repertoire was sequenced with immunoSEQ multiplex PCR; TCRdb's copy has only in-frame clones and lacks some. This table holds under 150,000 clones, about three fifths found once. Input material: PBMCs. Every receptor here comes from a man aged 35-49 years in good health and CMV-seropositive.

The V and J genes are TRBV6-5 and TRBJ2-3; weak D call: TRBD2 (6 bases). The germline V and J ends were trimmed by 2 bases and 1 base, with 10 bases remaining between them. Germline V gene lookup returns CDR1 MNHEY and CDR2 SVGAGI. This CDR3 comprises 15 residues. CDR3 residues: CASSYGDSRTDTQYF. The CDR3 bases are TGTGCCAGCAGTTACGGGGACTCTCGCACAGATACGCAGTATTTT.

This chain joins TRBV15 and TRBJ2-3; D is perhaps TRBD2 (6 bases). The CDR3 is 16 amino acids. V dropped 0 bases and J dropped 0 bases, with 10 bases sitting between them. Germline CDR1 and CDR2: LNHNV and YYDKDF (reference sequence). The CDR3 protein is CATSRDSRGSTDTQYF. The CDR3 region has the DNA TGTGCCACCAGCAGAGATTCGCGGGGTAGCACAGATACGCAGTATTTT. Supplemented by reference TRBV15 and TRBJ2-3, the full variable domain reads DAMVIQNPRYQVTQFGKPVTLSCSQTLNHNVMYWYQQKSSQAPKLLFHYYDKDFNNEADTPDNFQSRRPNTSFCFLDIRSPGLGDTAMYLCATSRDSRGSTDTQYFGPGTRLTVL.

The rearrangement joins TRBV7-9 to TRBJ1-2; 7 nucleotides align to TRBD1. The V gene end was trimmed by 1 base and the J gene end by 4 bases; junction bases not matched to a gene: 3. Germline values: CDR1 SEHNR, CDR2 FQNEAQ (reference sequence). CDR3 length equals 14 residues. The CDR3 DNA sequence: TGTGCCAGCAGCTTAGTTGCAGGGGGCTATGGCTACACCTTC. It codes for CASSLVAGGYGYTF.

V is TRBV6-5 and J is TRBJ2-7; 8 bases fit TRBD2. After removal of 0 bases from V and 4 bases from J, the junction contained 2 bases not matched to a gene. Germline V gene lookup returns CDR1 MNHEY and CDR2 SVGAGI. The CDR3 totals 14 residues. The CDR3: CASSYSRGAYEQYF. Written as DNA, the CDR3 is TGTGCCAGCAGTTACTCGCGGGGGGCGTACGAGCAGTACTTC.

The chain uses TRBV7-2 and TRBJ1-2; 7 bases are a match to TRBD1. V trimming: 5 bases; J trimming: 8 bases; junction bases outside the gene matches: 17. CDR3 length: 16 amino acids. Germline lookup yields CDR1 SGHTA and CDR2 FQGNSA. The CDR3 region is CASSPGQESPPRGYTF. The CDR3 DNA reads as TGTGCCAGCAGCCCTGGACAGGAGTCACCCCCTCGGGGCTACACCTTC. Combining the CDR3 with reference TRBV7-2 and TRBJ1-2 gives the whole variable domain GAGVSQSPSNKVTEKGKDVELRCDPISGHTALYWYRQSLGQGLEFLIYFQGNSAPDKSGLPSDRFSAERTGGSVSTLTIQRTQQEDSAVYLCASSPGQESPPRGYTFGSGTRLTVV.

The chain joins TRBV2 to TRBJ1-2, with D uncertain. Per the germline V gene, CDR1 is SNHLY and CDR2 is FYNNEI. Trimming pared 8 bases from V and 6 bases from J, leaving 10 bases between. The CDR3 is 11 amino acids. The CDR3 coding sequence is TGTGCCAGCGTGTCGCGGGATGGCTACACCTTC. Translated, it gives CASVSRDGYTF.

The rearrangement links TRBV5-1 to TRBJ1-5, with 7 bases aligning to TRBD1. The germline CDR1 and CDR2 sequences are SGHRS and YFSETQ. The CDR3 spans 14 residues. The ends lost 4 bases at V and 7 bases at J; junction bases unmatched: 8. CDR3 in amino acids: CASSPQGDGQPQHF. The CDR3 nucleotides are TGCGCCAGCAGCCCTCAGGGGGATGGGCAGCCCCAGCATTTT.

In its sample, this clone was seen a few times. The V call is TRBV2, the J call TRBJ2-6; 7 bases are a match to TRBD1. The V segment lost 5 bases and the J segment 2 bases; nucleotides outside the gene matches: 3. CDR1 and CDR2 from the germline V gene are SNHLY and FYNNEI. This CDR3 comprises 15 residues. The CDR3 protein is CASSRTGAGANVLTF. CDR3 nucleotide sequence: TGTGCCAGCAGTCGCACAGGGGCTGGGGCCAACGTCCTGACTTTC.

This clone was seen more than once but under ten times. This chain connects TRBV9 to TRBJ1-5; no firm D call. V lost 3 bases and J lost 1, with 8 bases in between. Germline loops: CDR1 SGDLS, CDR2 YYNGEE. This CDR3 is 14 amino acids long. The DNA of the CDR3 is TGTGCCAGCAGCGGTCAGATCAGCAATCAGCCCCAGCATTTT. It encodes CASSGQISNQPQHF. Drawing the rest from reference TRBV9 and TRBJ1-5, the complete variable domain is DSGVTQTPKHLITATGQRVTLRCSPRSGDLSVYWYQQSLDQGLQFLIQYYNGEERAKGNILERFSAQQFPDLHSELNLSSLELGDSALYFCASSGQISNQPQHFGDGTRLSIL.

The V gene is TRBV7-2, the J gene TRBJ2-3, with 12 bases aligning to TRBD2. The CDR3 has 15 amino acids. Trimming removed 1 base from V and 12 bases from J; junction bases left unmatched: 8. Germline loops: CDR1 SGHTA, CDR2 FQGNSA. The CDR3 nucleotides are TGTGCCAGCAGCTTAGGCTCGTCTAGCGGGGGGGCACAGTATTTT. This codes for CASSLGSSSGGAQYF. Based on the CDR3 plus reference TRBV7-2 and TRBJ2-3, the full variable domain is GAGVSQSPSNKVTEKGKDVELRCDPISGHTALYWYRQSLGQGLEFLIYFQGNSAPDKSGLPSDRFSAERTGGSVSTLTIQRTQQEDSAVYLCASSLGSSSGGAQYFGPGTRLTVL.

This chain joins TRBV5-5 and TRBJ1-6; D is possibly TRBD1 (5 bases). The V gene's germline CDR1 is SGHKS and CDR2 YYEKEE (reference sequence). The CDR3 runs 13 residues. V dropped 4 bases and J dropped 5 bases, with 7 bases sitting between them. CDR3 nucleotide sequence: TGTGCCAGCAGCGCGGGACATAATTCACCCCTCCACTTT. It specifies CASSAGHNSPLHF.

This clone was seen more than once but under ten times. This chain connects TRBV4-3 to TRBJ2-1; 7 bases map to TRBD2. V trimming: 2 bases; J trimming: 9 bases; junction bases outside the gene matches: 16. The CDR3 covers 17 residues. CDR1 is LGHNA and CDR2 is YSLEER in the germline V gene. Here the CDR3 DNA reads TGCGCCAGCAGCCAAACACCCCTCGGCCTAGCGGAGGTTGAGCAGTTCTTC. Residues: CASSQTPLGLAEVEQFF.